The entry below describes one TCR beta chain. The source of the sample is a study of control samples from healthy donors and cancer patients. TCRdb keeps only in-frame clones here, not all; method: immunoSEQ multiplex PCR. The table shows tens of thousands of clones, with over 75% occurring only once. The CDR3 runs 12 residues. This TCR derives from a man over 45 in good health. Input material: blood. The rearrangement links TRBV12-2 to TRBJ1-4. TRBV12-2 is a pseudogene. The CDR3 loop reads CASRSKGGKLFF. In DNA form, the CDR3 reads TGTGCAAGTCGCTCCAAGGGGGGAAAACTGTTTTTT.